This is a list of T cell receptor beta chains from one sample in a study of blood T cell repertoires in COVID-19. Repertoires were generated with immunoSEQ multiplex PCR, while TCRdb's copy carries only in-frame clones and drops some. The table includes 290,000 or so clones, around nine tenths detected once. The specimen was PBMCs or T cells enriched from blood (not recorded which). These receptors were obtained from a woman in her twenties or thirties who had recovered from COVID-19. Each CDR3 is given with its conserved first and last residue. Each record gives: V gene, J gene, clone size, D gene, CDR3 DNA, CDR3 protein. The D gene is left open where the match is weak. Clone size appears in some rows only: once, few, many, or a class for an expanded clone.

TRBV28	TRBJ1-2	-	TRBD1	TGTGCCAGCAGGGGACAGGGGTACGGCTACACCTTC	CASRGQGYGYTF
TRBV7-2	TRBJ2-5	-	-	TGTGCCAGCAGCTTAGCGGAGTGGGAGACCCAGTACTTC	CASSLAEWETQYF
TRBV27	TRBJ2-1	once	-	TGTGCCAGCAGTAAGGGGACTTCCTGGAAGGAGTTCTTC	CASSKGTSWKEFF
TRBV4-3	TRBJ1-3	-	TRBD1	TGCGCCAGCAGCCGTGGACAGGGAGACTCTGGAAACACCATATATTTT	CASSRGQGDSGNTIYF
TRBV19	TRBJ1-5	-	-	TGTGCCAGCGCGGGAACGGGGGGAGGTCAGCCCCAGCATTTT	CASAGTGGGQPQHF
TRBV25-1	TRBJ2-7	-	TRBD1	TGTGCCAGCAGTGAATCGGACAGGGTCTACGAGCAGTACTTC	CASSESDRVYEQYF
TRBV4-1	TRBJ2-2	-	-	TGCGCCAGCAGCCAAGAAGAACTTTTAACCGGGGAGCTGTTTTTT	CASSQEELLTGELFF
TRBV5-1	TRBJ2-4	-	TRBD1	TGCGCCAGCAGCCCAAACTTGGGACAGGGGATAAACATTCAGTACTTC	CASSPNLGQGINIQYF
TRBV2	TRBJ2-5	-	TRBD2	TGTGCCAGCAGTCCCGGACTAGCGGGAGAGACCCAGTACTTC	CASSPGLAGETQYF
TRBV19	TRBJ1-5	-	-	TGTGCCAGTAGGGGAGCGAGCAATCAGCCCCAGCATTTT	CASRGASNQPQHF
TRBV10-1	TRBJ2-1	-	TRBD2	TGCGCCAGCAGTGAGTGGGACGGGACTAGCGGGAGTAAGAAGCAGTTCTTC	CASSEWDGTSGSKKQFF
TRBV2	TRBJ2-7	once	-	TGTGCCAGCAGTCATGGGAGGCAGGGCCACGAGCAGTACTTC	CASSHGRQGHEQYF
TRBV5-4	TRBJ2-5	-	TRBD1	TGTGCCAGCAGCTGGGACAGGGGGGGTACCCAGTACTTC	CASSWDRGGTQYF
TRBV5-6	TRBJ2-5	-	-	TGTGCCAGCAGCTTGGTATCAGGACAGCCAAACCAAGAGACCCAGTACTTC	CASSLVSGQPNQETQYF
TRBV6-5	TRBJ2-5	-	TRBD1	TGTGCCAGCAGAGACCGGGACAGGGGGCAAGAGACCCAGTACTTC	CASRDRDRGQETQYF
TRBV7-2	TRBJ1-2	once	-	TGTGCCAGCAGCTTAACAGAGAACTATGGCTACACCTTC	CASSLTENYGYTF
TRBV5-1	TRBJ1-2	-	TRBD1	TGCGCCAGCAGCTTGGGTGACAGGGTTAACTATGGCTACACCTTC	CASSLGDRVNYGYTF
TRBV6-5	TRBJ1-3	-	TRBD1	TGTGCCAGCAGTAAAACAGGGGGTGGAAACACCATATATTTT	CASSKTGGGNTIYF
TRBV7-3	TRBJ2-5	-	TRBD2	TGTGCCAGCAGCTTCCTGGGGGGGGTCCAAGAGACCCAGTACTTC	CASSFLGGVQETQYF
TRBV7-2	TRBJ1-1	-	-	TGTGCCAGCAGCCCGAGTAGGGGCCCCGGCACTGAAGCTTTCTTT	CASSPSRGPGTEAFF
TRBV24-1	TRBJ2-1	-	TRBD2	TGTGCCACCGCCCGCGGGCGGGAGTTCAATGAGCAGTTCTTC	CATARGREFNEQFF
TRBV28	TRBJ2-3	-	TRBD1	TGTGCCAGCAGTTTTAACAGGGGGCCCGCAGATACGCAGTATTTT	CASSFNRGPADTQYF
TRBV11-2	TRBJ2-7	-	-	TGTGCCAGCAGCTTTGGCGGGACGAAAGGCGAGCAGTACTTC	CASSFGGTKGEQYF
TRBV27	TRBJ1-2	-	-	TGTGCCAGCAGCCTGAGGGCACCTAACTATGGCTACACCTTC	CASSLRAPNYGYTF
TRBV28	TRBJ2-2	-	TRBD1	TGTGCCAGCAGGGGGACAGGGGCCACCGGGGAGCTGTTTTTT	CASRGTGATGELFF
TRBV7-2	TRBJ2-5	-	TRBD2	TGTGCCAGCAGATCAGGGGAGCGGGAGTTCCAAGAGACCCAGTACTTC	CASRSGEREFQETQYF
TRBV27	TRBJ2-1	once	TRBD2	TGTGCCAGCAAGGGACTAGAGCTATACAATGAGCAGTTCTTC	CASKGLELYNEQFF
TRBV2	TRBJ1-6	-	-	TGTGCCAGCAGTGAACAGGGCCTGAATAATTCACCCCTCCACTTT	CASSEQGLNNSPLHF
TRBV7-3	TRBJ2-5	-	TRBD2	TGTGCCAGCAGCCTAGGACTAGCGGACAGGGAGACCCAGTACTTC	CASSLGLADRETQYF
TRBV5-5	TRBJ1-6	few	-	TGTGCCAGCAGCACGACAGATAATTCACCCCTCCACTTT	CASSTTDNSPLHF
TRBV28	TRBJ1-5	-	TRBD1	TGTGCCAGCACCGAAAACAGGGGTAATCAGCCCCAGCATTTT	CASTENRGNQPQHF
TRBV6-5	TRBJ1-1	-	TRBD1	TGTGCCAGCAGTCTTGACAGGGGTAACACTGAAGCTTTCTTT	CASSLDRGNTEAFF
TRBV7-2	TRBJ2-7	-	TRBD2	TGTGCCAGCAGCTCCCCCTCGGCTAGCGGGATCTTCTCCTACGAGCAGTACTTC	CASSSPSASGIFSYEQYF
TRBV7-9	TRBJ2-1	-	TRBD1	TGTGCCAGCAGATCTAGACAGGGGTTCGCGAGCTCCTACAATGAGCAGTTCTTC	CASRSRQGFASSYNEQFF
TRBV6-6	TRBJ2-1	-	TRBD2	TGTGCCAGCAGTTACAAACTAGCGGCGAGGGATGAGCAGTTCTTC	CASSYKLAARDEQFF
TRBV5-1	TRBJ1-3	-	TRBD1	TGCGCCAGCAGCTTAAACCGGGACAGCACAATCGGGATATATTTT	CASSLNRDSTIGIYF
TRBV2	TRBJ1-2	-	-	TGTGCCAGCAGTGAGTCGAGGGCCCTCCGACTAATAAACTATGGCTACACCTTC	CASSESRALRLINYGYTF
TRBV28	TRBJ2-1	once	-	TGTGCCAGCAGCTCCCGGGGCTACAATGAGCAGTTCTTC	CASSSRGYNEQFF
TRBV5-4	TRBJ2-2	-	-	TGTGCCAGCACCCCACGCGGGAAATCTAGCGGGGAGCTGTTTTTT	CASTPRGKSSGELFF
TRBV3-1/TRBV3-2	TRBJ2-1	-	TRBD2	TGTGCCAGCAGCCAGACTAGCGGAGCAATCTACAATGAGCAGTTCTTC	CASSQTSGAIYNEQFF
TRBV29-1	TRBJ1-5	once	TRBD1	TGCAGCGTTGGACAGGGCGGTCAGCCCCAGCATTTT	CSVGQGGQPQHF
TRBV5-1	TRBJ2-1	once	TRBD2	TGCGCCAGCAGCTTGGATACTAGCGGGAGTGTGAATGAGCAGTTCTTC	CASSLDTSGSVNEQFF
TRBV24-1	TRBJ2-3	-	TRBD2	TGTGCCACCAGTGCGTCAATAGCGGGATTTACAGATACGCAGTATTTT	CATSASIAGFTDTQYF
TRBV27	TRBJ1-5	-	-	TGTGCCAGCAGTCCTGGCAGGGGTAATCAGCCCCAGCATTTT	CASSPGRGNQPQHF
TRBV10-1	TRBJ2-5	-	TRBD1	TGCGCCAGCAGTGGCGGGACAGGGATATTTGGGACCCAGTACTTC	CASSGGTGIFGTQYF
TRBV18	TRBJ2-1	-	-	TGTGCCAGCTCACCTCCCCTGGGACTTTACTACAATGAGCAGTTCTTC	CASSPPLGLYYNEQFF